What follows is one T cell receptor beta chain and its context. The antigen remains unidentified. The entry originates in a study of PD-1 blockade in classical Hodgkin lymphoma. Findings and caveats of the study: Still unresolved is the cause of the repertoire differences, which may be disease activity or prior therapy. Reported baseline diversity: healthy donors highest, relapsed/refractory patients lowest.

Time point denoted: newly diagnosed, previously untreated cHL patient sample. The CD4+ T cells used were purified from thawed PBMCs through magnetic negative selection. What served as comparison were PBMCs in newly diagnosed, untreated classical Hodgkin lymphoma. V lost 3 bases, J lost 4 bases, and 16 bases lay in between. The CDR3 runs to 15 residues. Germline-derived CDR1 and CDR2 are SGHRS and YFSETQ. TCRdb's copy holds only in-frame clones and misses some; the assay was immunoSEQ multiplex PCR. Altogether about 20,000 clones are present, under 85% being singletons, with the ten largest covering roughly 1.2%.

This sequence was found in a human donor with classical Hodgkin lymphoma. The sequenced sample consisted of CD4+ T cells from blood. The chain joins TRBV5-1 to TRBJ2-5; maybe TRBD2 (6 bases). The CDR3 DNA reads as TGCGCCAGCAGCTGGGGACCGGGGGAAGGAGAGACCCAGTACTTC. Protein: CASSWGPGEGETQYF.